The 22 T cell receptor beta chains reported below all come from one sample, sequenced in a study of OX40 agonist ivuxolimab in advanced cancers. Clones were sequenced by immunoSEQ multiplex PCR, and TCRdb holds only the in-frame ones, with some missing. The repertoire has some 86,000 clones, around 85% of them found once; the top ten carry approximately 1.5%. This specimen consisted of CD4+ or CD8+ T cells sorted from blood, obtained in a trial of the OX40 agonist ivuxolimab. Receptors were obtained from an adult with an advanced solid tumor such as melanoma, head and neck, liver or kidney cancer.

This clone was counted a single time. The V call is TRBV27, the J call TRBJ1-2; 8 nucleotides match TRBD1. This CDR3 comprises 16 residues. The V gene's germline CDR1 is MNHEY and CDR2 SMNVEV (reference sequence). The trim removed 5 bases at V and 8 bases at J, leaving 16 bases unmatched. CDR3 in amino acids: CASSPRQGTPLGGYTF. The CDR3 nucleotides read TGTGCCAGCAGTCCACGACAGGGGACCCCCCTCGGCGGCTACACCTTC.

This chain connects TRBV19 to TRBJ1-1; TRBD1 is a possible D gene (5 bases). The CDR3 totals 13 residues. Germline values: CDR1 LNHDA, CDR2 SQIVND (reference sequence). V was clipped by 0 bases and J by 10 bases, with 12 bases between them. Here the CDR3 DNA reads TGTGCCAGTAGTATAGATCGGGGGACGGCAGCTTTCTTT. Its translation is CASSIDRGTAAFF.

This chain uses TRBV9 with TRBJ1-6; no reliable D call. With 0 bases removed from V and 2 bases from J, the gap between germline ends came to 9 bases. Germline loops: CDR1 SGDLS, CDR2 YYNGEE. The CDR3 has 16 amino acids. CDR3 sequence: CASSVAPRAYNSPLHF. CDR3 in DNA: TGTGCCAGCAGCGTAGCTCCCAGAGCCTATAATTCACCCCTCCACTTT.

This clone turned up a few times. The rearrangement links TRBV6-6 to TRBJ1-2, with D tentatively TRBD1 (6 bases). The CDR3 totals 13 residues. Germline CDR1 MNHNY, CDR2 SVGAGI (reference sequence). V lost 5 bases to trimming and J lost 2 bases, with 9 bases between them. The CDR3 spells CASSKGQNYGYTF. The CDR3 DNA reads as TGTGCCAGCAGTAAAGGACAGAACTATGGCTACACCTTC.

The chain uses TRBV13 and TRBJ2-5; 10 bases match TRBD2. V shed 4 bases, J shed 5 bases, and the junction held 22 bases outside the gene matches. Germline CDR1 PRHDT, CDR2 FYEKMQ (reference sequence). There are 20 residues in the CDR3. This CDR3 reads CASSSEGRQREGTPPETQYF. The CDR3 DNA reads TGTGCCAGCAGCTCAGAGGGTCGGCAGCGGGAGGGAACCCCACCCGAGACCCAGTACTTC.

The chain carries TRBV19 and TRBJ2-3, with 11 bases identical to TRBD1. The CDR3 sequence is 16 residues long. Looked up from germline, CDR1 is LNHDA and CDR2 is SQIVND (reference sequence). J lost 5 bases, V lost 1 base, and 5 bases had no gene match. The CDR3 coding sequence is TGTGCCAGTAGTATAGCGGGACAGGGGGGCCTAGATACGCAGTATTTT. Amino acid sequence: CASSIAGQGGLDTQYF.

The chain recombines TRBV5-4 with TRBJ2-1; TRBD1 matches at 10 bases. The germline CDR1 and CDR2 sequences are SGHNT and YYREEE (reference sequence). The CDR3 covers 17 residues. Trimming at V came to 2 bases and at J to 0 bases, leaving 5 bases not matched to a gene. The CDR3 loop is CASSFGGTGVSYNEQFF. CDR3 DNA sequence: TGTGCCAGCAGCTTTGGGGGGACAGGGGTCTCCTACAATGAGCAGTTCTTC.

CDR3 sequence (DNA): TGCGCCAGCAGCCAAGACGACGGACTCGGAGAGCTGTTTTTT. Protein: CASSQDDGLGELFF. This rearrangement joins TRBV4-3 to TRBJ2-2, with D maybe TRBD2 (5 bases). This CDR3 has 14 residues. V gave up 0 bases and J gave up 11 bases, with 13 bases separating them. Germline V gene lookup returns CDR1 LGHNA and CDR2 YSLEER.

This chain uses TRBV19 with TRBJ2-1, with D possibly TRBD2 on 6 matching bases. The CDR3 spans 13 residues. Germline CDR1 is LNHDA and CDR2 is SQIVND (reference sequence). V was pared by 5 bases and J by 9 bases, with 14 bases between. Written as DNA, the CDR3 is TGTGCCAGTAGTGTCTCACGGCGGGGTGAGCAGTTCTTC. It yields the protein CASSVSRRGEQFF.

The CDR3 bases are TGTGCCAGCAGTGACTACCTCCAGGGAGCCTCTGGATTTGGCTACACCTTC. It translates to CASSDYLQGASGFGYTF. This rearrangement joins TRBV25-1 to TRBJ1-2, with a possible D match to TRBD1 (5 bases). Germline V gene data show CDR1 as MGHDK and CDR2 as SYGVNS. V shed 3 bases and J shed 7 bases, with 24 bases lying between them. The CDR3 is 17 residues long.

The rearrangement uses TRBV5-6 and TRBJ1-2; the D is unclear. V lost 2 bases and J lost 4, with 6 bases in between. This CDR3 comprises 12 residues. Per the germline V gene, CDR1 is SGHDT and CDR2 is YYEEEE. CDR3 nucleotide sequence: TGTGCCAGCAGCTTTGGGTCCTATGGCTACACCTTC. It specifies CASSFGSYGYTF. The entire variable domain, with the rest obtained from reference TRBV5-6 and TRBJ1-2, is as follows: DAGVTQSPTHLIKTRGQQVTLRCSPKSGHDTVSWYQQALGQGPQFIFQYYEEEERQRGNFPDRFSGHQFPNYSSELNVNALLLGDSALYLCASSFGSYGYTFGSGTRLTVV.

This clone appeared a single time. CDR3 protein: CASRPDRAGGTEAFF. For the CDR3, the DNA is TGTGCCAGCAGACCAGACAGGGCCGGGGGCACTGAAGCTTTCTTT. The V call is TRBV28, the J call TRBJ1-1; TRBD1 matches at 7 bases. This CDR3 has 15 amino acids. Per germline, CDR1 MDHEN and CDR2 SYDVKM. V lost 6 bases and J lost 4; bases outside the gene matches: 11. The variable domain in full, completed from reference TRBV28 and TRBJ1-1, reads DVKVTQSSRYLVKRTGEKVFLECVQDMDHENMFWYRQDPGLGLRLIYFSYDVKMKEKGDIPEGYSVSREKKERFSLILESASTNQTSMYLCASRPDRAGGTEAFFGQGTRLTVV.

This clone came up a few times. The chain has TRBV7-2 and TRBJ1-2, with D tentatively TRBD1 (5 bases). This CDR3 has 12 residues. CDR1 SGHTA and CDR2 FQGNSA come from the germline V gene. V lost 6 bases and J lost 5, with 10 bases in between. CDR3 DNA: TGTGCCAGCAGACGGGACGGGTATGGCTACACCTTC. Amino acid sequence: CASRRDGYGYTF. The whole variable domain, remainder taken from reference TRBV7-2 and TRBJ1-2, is GAGVSQSPSNKVTEKGKDVELRCDPISGHTALYWYRQSLGQGLEFLIYFQGNSAPDKSGLPSDRFSAERTGGSVSTLTIQRTQQEDSAVYLCASRRDGYGYTFGSGTRLTVV.

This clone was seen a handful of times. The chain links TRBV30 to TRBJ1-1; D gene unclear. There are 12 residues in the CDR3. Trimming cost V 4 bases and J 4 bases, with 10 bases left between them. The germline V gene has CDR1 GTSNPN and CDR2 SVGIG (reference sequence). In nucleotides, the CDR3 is TGTGCCTGGACGATAATGGGCACTGAAGCTTTCTTT. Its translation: CAWTIMGTEAFF.

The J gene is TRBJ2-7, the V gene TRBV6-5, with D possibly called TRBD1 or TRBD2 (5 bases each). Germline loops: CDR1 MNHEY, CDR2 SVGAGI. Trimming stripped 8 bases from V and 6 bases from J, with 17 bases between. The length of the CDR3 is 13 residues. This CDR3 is CASGGNNWIEQYF. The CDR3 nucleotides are TGTGCCAGCGGGGGTAACAACTGGATCGAGCAGTACTTC.

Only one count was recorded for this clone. Here the CDR3 reads CAISGTANTGELFF. The CDR3 nucleotides read TGTGCCATCAGTGGTACAGCGAACACCGGGGAGCTGTTTTTT. The rearrangement uses TRBV10-3 and TRBJ2-2; D gene uncertain. The CDR3 spans 14 residues. V shed 4 bases and J shed 0 bases, with 6 bases lying between them. The germline V gene has CDR1 ENHRY and CDR2 SYGVKD.

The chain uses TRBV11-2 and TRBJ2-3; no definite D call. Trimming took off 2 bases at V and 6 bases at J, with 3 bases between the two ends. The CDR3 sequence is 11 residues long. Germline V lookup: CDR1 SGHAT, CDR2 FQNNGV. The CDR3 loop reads CASSLLDTQYF. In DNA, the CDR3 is TGTGCCAGCAGCTTACTGGATACGCAGTATTTT.

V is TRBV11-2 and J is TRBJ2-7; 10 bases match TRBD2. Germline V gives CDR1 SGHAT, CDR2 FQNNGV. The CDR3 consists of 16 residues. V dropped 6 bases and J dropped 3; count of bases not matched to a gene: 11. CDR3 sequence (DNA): TGTGCCAGCAGGCTGCTAGCGGGAGTTAACGACTACGAGCAGTACTTC. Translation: CASRLLAGVNDYEQYF.

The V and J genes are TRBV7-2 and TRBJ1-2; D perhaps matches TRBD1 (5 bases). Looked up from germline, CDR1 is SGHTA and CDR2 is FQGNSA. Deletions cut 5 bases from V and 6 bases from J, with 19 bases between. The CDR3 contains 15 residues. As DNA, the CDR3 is TGTGCCAGCAGCCCACGCCGGGGCCTAGGCCATGGCTACACCTTC. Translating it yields CASSPRRGLGHGYTF.

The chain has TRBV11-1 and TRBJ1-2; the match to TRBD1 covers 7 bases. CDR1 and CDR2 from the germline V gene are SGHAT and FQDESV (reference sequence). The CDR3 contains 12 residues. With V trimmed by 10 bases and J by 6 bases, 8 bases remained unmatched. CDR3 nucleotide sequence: TGTGCCATTAAACAGGGGACGGATGGCTACACCTTC. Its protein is CAIKQGTDGYTF.

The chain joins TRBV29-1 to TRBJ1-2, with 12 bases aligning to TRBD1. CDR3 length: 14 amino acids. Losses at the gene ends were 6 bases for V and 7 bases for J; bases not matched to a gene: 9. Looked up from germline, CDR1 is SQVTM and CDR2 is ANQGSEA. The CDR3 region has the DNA TGCAGCGTCCGACCGGGACAGGGGGCGCCTGGCTACACCTTC. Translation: CSVRPGQGAPGYTF.

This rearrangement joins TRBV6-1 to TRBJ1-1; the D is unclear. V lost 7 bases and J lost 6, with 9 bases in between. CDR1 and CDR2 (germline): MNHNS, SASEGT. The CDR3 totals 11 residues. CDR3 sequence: CASTPESEAFF. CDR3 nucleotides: TGTGCCAGCACCCCGGAGTCTGAAGCTTTCTTT.